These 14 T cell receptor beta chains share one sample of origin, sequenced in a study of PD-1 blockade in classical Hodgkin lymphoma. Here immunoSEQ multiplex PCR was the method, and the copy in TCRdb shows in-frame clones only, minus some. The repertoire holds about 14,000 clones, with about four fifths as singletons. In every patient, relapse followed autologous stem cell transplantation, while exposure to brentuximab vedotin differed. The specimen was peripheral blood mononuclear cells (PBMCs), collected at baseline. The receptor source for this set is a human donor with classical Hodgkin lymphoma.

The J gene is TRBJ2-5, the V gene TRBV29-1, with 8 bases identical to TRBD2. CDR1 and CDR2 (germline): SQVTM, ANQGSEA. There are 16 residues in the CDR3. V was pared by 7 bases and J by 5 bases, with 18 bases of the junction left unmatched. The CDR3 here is CSASRIAGGSWETQYF. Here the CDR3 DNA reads TGCAGCGCTTCAAGAATCGCGGGGGGAAGTTGGGAGACCCAGTACTTC.

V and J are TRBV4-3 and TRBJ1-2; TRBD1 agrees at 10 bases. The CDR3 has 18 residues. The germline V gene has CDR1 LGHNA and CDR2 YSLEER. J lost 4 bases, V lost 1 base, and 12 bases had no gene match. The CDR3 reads CASSQGGAGQGIAYGYTF. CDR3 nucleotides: TGCGCCAGCAGCCAAGGAGGAGCGGGACAGGGGATCGCCTATGGCTACACCTTC.

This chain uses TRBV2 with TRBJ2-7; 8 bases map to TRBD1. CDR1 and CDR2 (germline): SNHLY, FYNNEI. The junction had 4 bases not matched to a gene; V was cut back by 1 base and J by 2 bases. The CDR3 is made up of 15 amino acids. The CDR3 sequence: CASSEVGQGPYEQYF. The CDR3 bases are TGTGCCAGCAGTGAAGTTGGACAGGGTCCCTACGAGCAGTACTTC. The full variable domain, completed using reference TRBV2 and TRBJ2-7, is EPEVTQTPSHQVTQMGQEVILRCVPISNHLYFYWYRQILGQKVEFLVSFYNNEISEKSEIFDDQFSVERPDGSNFTLKIRSTKLEDSAMYFCASSEVGQGPYEQYFGPGTRLTVT.

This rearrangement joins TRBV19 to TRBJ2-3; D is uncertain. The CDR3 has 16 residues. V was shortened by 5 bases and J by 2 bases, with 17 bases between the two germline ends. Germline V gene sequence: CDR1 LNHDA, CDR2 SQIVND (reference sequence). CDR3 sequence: CASSSLAWSPTDTQYF. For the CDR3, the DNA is TGTGCCAGTAGTTCCCTTGCCTGGTCCCCCACAGATACGCAGTATTTT. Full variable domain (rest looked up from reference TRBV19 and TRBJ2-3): DGGITQSPKYLFRKEGQNVTLSCEQNLNHDAMYWYRQDPGQGLRLIYYSQIVNDFQKGDIAEGYSVSREKKESFPLTVTSAQKNPTAFYLCASSSLAWSPTDTQYFGPGTRLTVL.

This CDR3 is CASSRSSGGDTDTQYF. The CDR3 DNA sequence: TGTGCCAGCTCACGATCTAGCGGGGGGGACACAGATACGCAGTATTTT. The J gene is TRBJ2-3, the V gene TRBV18; 12 bases are a match to TRBD2. The CDR3 has 16 residues. J was trimmed by 2 bases and V by 4 bases; bases with no gene match: 4. Per the germline V gene, CDR1 is KGHSH and CDR2 is LQKENI.

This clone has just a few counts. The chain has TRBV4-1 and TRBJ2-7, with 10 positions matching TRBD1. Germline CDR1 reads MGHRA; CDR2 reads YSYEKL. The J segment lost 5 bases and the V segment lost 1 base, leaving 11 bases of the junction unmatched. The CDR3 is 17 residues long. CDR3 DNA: TGCGCCAGCAGCCAAGTCCTAGTAAAGACAGGGGGCGACGAGCAGTACTTC. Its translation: CASSQVLVKTGGDEQYF.

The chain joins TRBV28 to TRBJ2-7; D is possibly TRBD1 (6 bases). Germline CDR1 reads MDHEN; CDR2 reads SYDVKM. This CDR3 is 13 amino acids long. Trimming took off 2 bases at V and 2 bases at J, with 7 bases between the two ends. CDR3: CASSLTGTYEQYF. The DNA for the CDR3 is TGTGCCAGCAGTTTAACAGGGACCTACGAGCAGTACTTC.

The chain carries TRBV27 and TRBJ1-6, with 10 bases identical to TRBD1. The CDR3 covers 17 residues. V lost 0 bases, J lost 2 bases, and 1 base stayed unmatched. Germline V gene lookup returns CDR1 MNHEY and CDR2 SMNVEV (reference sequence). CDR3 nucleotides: TGTGCCAGCAGTTTATCCGACAGGGGGCCCTATAATTCACCCCTCCACTTT. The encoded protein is CASSLSDRGPYNSPLHF.

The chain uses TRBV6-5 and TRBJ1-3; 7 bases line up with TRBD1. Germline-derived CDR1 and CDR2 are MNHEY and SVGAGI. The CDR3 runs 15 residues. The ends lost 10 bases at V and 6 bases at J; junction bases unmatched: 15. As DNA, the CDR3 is TGTGCCACCGGTCTCGACGGGACAGAAGCAAACACCATATATTTT. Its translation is CATGLDGTEANTIYF.

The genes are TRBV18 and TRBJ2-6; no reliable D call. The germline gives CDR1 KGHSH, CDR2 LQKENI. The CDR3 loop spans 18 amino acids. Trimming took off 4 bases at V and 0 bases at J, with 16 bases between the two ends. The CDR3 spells CASSLRGSDLSGANVLTF. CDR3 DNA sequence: TGTGCCAGCTCACTTCGCGGCAGCGACCTCTCTGGGGCCAACGTCCTGACTTTC.

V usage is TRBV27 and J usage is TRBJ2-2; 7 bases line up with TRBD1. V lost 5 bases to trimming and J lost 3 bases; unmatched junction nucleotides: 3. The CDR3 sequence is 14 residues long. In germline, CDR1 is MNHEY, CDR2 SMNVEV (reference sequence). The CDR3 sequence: CASSRDSYTGELFF. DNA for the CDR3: TGTGCCAGCAGTCGGGACAGCTACACCGGGGAGCTGTTTTTT.

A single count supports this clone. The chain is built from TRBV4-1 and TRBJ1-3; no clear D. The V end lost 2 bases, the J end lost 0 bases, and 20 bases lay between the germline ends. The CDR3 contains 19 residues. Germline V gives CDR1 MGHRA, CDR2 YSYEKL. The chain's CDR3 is CASSQTDLTEVGSGNTIYF. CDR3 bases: TGCGCCAGCAGCCAAACTGACTTAACAGAGGTCGGCTCTGGAAACACCATATATTTT.

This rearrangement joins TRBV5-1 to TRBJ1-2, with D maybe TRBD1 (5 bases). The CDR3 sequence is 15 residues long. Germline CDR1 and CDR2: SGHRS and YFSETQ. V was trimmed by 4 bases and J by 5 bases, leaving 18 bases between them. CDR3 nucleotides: TGCGCCAGCAGCGCTAAGGTCGGGGGTTCTTATGGCTACACCTTC. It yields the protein CASSAKVGGSYGYTF.

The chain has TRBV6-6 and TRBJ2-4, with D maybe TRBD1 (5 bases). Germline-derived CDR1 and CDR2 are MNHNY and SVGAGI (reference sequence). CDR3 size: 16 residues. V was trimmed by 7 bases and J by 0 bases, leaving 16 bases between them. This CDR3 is CASTQAPGLAKNIQYF. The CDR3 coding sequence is TGTGCCAGCACTCAGGCTCCAGGGCTAGCCAAAAACATTCAGTACTTC.